The rows below give T cell receptor beta chains drawn from one sample of a study of Graves' ophthalmopathy and Graves' hyperthyroidism. From the multiplex PCR reads, TCRdb called clonotypes with MiXCR, one entry per CDR3 protein. Among approximately 1.2 million distinct CDR3 sequences listed, 36% were seen once. Sequences were obtained from peripheral blood or thyroid tissue (not recorded which). The source is an adult man with Graves' hyperthyroidism. Both conserved end residues are part of each CDR3. The D gene is left open where the match is weak. For some rows the clone size is stated as once, few or many, or as a class when expanded; others skip it.

TRBD1	TRBV9	.	TRBJ1-1	CASSAGFDREGTEAFF	TGTGCCAGCAGCGCCGGATTTGACAGGGAGGGCACTGAAGCTTTCTTT
.	TRBV29-1	.	TRBJ2-7	CSVEGVAGTYEQYF	TGCAGCGTTGAGGGGGTTGCGGGCACCTACGAGCAGTACTTC
.	TRBV15	.	TRBJ1-1	CATSREAGLSTEAFF	TGTGCCACCAGCAGAGAGGCAGGGTTGAGCACTGAAGCTTTCTTT
.	TRBV25-1	few	TRBJ2-5	CASKGGRETQYF	TGTGCCAGCAAAGGAGGGAGGGAGACCCAGTACTTC
TRBD2	TRBV29-1	.	TRBJ2-1	CSVDGTGGGVNEQFF	TGCAGCGTTGATGGGACTGGGGGGGGAGTCAATGAGCAGTTCTTC
TRBD1	TRBV9	many	TRBJ1-6	CASSGGQGRSPLHF	TGTGCCAGCAGCGGGGGACAGGGCCGATCACCCCTCCACTTT
.	TRBV25-1	few	TRBJ2-5	CASRRTAEGETQYF	TGTGCCAGCAGGAGGACAGCAGAGGGGGAGACCCAGTACTTC
.	TRBV2	few	TRBJ1-5	CASSLSATGFNQPQHF	TGTGCCAGCAGTTTATCAGCCACAGGGTTCAATCAGCCCCAGCATTTT
.	TRBV20-1	.	TRBJ1-2	CSASPGVTGYTF	TGCAGTGCTAGTCCGGGGGTTACTGGCTACACCTTC
.	TRBV10-2	.	TRBJ2-7	CASSEWSSGEQYF	TGCGCCAGCAGTGAGTGGAGTAGCGGAGAGCAGTACTTC
TRBD1	TRBV24-1	.	TRBJ2-2	CATSDTTGTGTGELFF	TGTGCCACCAGTGATACTACCGGGACAGGGACCGGGGAGCTGTTTTTT
TRBD1	TRBV15	many	TRBJ2-7	CATSRPGGVGQEQYF	TGTGCCACCAGCAGGCCAGGGGGCGTGGGACAGGAGCAGTACTTC
TRBD1	TRBV7-9	few	TRBJ2-2	CASSFRQGMELTGELFF	TGTGCCAGCAGCTTCAGACAGGGCATGGAGTTAACCGGGGAGCTGTTTTTT
.	TRBV7-8	.	TRBJ2-7	CASSQGYGNPYEQYF	TGTGCCAGCAGCCAGGGGTACGGGAACCCCTACGAGCAGTACTTC
TRBD2	TRBV10-3	.	TRBJ2-7	CAIRTSGDTSYEQYF	TGTGCCATCAGGACTAGCGGGGACACCTCCTACGAGCAGTACTTC
.	TRBV29-1	many	TRBJ2-7	CSVVDGTTPPYEQYF	TGCAGCGTTGTGGACGGGACAACTCCTCCCTACGAGCAGTACTTC
.	TRBV10-2	few	TRBJ1-1	CASSLGRGAPMNTEAFF	TGCGCCAGCAGTCTGGGGCGAGGGGCCCCTATGAACACTGAAGCTTTCTTT
.	TRBV29-1	.	TRBJ2-5	CSVDVQETQYF	TGCAGCGTTGACGTACAAGAGACCCAGTACTTC
TRBD1	TRBV24-1	.	TRBJ1-2	CATSDTRQGKEDGYTF	TGTGCCACCAGTGATACCCGACAGGGGAAAGAGGATGGCTACACCTTC
.	TRBV19	many	TRBJ1-1	CASTRREGAEAFF	TGTGCCAGTACCCGACGAGAGGGGGCTGAAGCTTTCTTT
TRBD1	TRBV25-1	once	TRBJ1-4	CASSDPSGGTNEKLFF	TGTGCCAGCAGTGATCCCTCAGGGGGCACTAATGAAAAACTGTTTTTT
.	TRBV20-1	many	TRBJ1-1	CSARGLGAGTEAFF	TGCAGTGCTAGGGGCCTCGGGGCTGGAACTGAAGCTTTCTTT